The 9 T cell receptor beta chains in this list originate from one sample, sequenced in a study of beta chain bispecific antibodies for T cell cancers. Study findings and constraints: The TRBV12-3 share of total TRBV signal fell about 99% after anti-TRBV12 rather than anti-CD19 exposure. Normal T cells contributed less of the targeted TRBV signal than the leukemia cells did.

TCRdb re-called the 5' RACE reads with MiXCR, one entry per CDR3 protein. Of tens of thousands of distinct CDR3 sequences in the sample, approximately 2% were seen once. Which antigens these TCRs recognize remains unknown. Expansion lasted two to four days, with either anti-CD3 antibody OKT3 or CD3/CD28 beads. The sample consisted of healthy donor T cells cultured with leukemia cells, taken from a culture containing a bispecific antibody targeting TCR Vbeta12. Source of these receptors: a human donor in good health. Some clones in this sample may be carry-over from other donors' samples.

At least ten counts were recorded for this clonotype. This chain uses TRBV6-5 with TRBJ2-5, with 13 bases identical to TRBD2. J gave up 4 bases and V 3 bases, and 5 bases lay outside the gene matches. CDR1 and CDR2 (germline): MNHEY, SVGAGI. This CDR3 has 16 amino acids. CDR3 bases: TGTGCCAGCAGTTATCCGGGACTAGCGGGGATAGAGACCCAGTACTTC. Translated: CASSYPGLAGIETQYF.

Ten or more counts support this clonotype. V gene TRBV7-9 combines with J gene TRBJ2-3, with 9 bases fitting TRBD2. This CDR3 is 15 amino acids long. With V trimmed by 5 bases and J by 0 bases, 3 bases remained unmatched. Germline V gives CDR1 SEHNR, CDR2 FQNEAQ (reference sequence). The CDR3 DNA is TGTGCCAGCAGCGCCGGACTAGCGAGCACAGATACGCAGTATTTT. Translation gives CASSAGLASTDTQYF.

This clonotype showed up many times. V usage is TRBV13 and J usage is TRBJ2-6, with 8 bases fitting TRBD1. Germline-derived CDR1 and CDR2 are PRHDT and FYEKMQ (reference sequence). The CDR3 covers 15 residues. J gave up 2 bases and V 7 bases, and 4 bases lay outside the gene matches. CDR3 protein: CASTQGQAGANVLTF. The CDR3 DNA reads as TGTGCCAGCACCCAGGGACAGGCTGGGGCCAACGTCCTGACTTTC.

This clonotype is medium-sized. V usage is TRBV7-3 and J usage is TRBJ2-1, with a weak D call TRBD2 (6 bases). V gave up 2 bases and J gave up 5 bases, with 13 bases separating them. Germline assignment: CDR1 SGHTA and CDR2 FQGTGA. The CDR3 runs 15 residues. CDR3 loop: CASSLGSGENNEQFF. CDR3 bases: TGTGCCAGCAGCTTAGGATCGGGGGAAAACAATGAGCAGTTCTTC.

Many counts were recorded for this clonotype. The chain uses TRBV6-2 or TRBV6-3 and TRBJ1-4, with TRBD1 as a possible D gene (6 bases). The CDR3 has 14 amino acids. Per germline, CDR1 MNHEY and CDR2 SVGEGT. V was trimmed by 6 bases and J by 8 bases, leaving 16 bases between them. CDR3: CASRRGGLWEKLFF. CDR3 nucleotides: TGTGCCAGCAGACGTGGGGGGCTATGGGAAAAACTGTTTTTT.

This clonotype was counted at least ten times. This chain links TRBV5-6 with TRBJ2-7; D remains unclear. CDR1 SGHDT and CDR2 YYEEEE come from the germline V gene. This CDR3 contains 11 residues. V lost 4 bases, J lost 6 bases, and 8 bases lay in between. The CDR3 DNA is TGTGCCAGCAGCGCCACTACCGAGCAGTACTTC. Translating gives CASSATTEQYF.

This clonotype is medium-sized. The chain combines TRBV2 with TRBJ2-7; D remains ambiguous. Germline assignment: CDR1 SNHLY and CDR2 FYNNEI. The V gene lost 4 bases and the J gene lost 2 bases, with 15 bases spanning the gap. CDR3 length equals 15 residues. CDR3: CASSGGTELPYEQYF. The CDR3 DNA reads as TGTGCCAGCAGTGGGGGAACAGAACTTCCCTACGAGCAGTACTTC.

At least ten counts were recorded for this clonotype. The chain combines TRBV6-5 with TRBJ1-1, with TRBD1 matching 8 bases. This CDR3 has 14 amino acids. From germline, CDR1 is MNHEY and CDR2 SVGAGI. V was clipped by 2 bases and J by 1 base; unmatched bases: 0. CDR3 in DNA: TGTGCCAGCAGTTACGGACAGGGGAACACTGAAGCTTTCTTT. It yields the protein CASSYGQGNTEAFF.

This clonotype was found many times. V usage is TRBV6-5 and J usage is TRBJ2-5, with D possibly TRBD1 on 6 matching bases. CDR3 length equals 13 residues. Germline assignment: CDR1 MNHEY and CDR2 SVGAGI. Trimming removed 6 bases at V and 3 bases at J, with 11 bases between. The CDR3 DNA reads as TGTGCCAGCAGCCAGGGACAAGAAGAGACCCAGTACTTC. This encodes CASSQGQEETQYF.